These T cell receptor beta chains were read from a single sample in a study of OX40 agonist ivuxolimab in advanced cancers. This table comes from immunoSEQ multiplex PCR, and its TCRdb copy is limited to in-frame clones, with some not included. The table lists about 120,000 clones, 90% to 95% of them singletons, with over 0.15% in the top ten. The source material was CD4+ or CD8+ T cells sorted from blood, sampled in a trial of the OX40 agonist ivuxolimab. The receptors originated from an adult with an advanced solid tumor such as melanoma, head and neck, liver or kidney cancer. Each CDR3 is given with its conserved first and last residue. The D gene is left open where the match is weak. Clone size is given for some rows only: seen once, a few or many times, or a class if the clone is expanded.

V gene,J gene,D gene,clone size,CDR3 DNA,CDR3 protein
TRBV5-6,TRBJ2-1,TRBD2,-,TGTGCCAGCAGCTTGGCCAGCGGGAGGGCGTATGAGCAGTTCTTC,CASSLASGRAYEQFF
TRBV9,TRBJ2-2,TRBD1,-,TGTGCCAGCAGCGTAGTGGACAGGGGGAGCACCGGGGAGCTGTTTTTT,CASSVVDRGSTGELFF
TRBV5-4,TRBJ2-3,TRBD2,-,TGTGCCAGCAGCTCCGGGACTAGCGGGGGGGCGCCAGATACGCAGTATTTT,CASSSGTSGGAPDTQYF
TRBV19,TRBJ2-2,TRBD2,-,TGTGCCACCGCCATAATAGCGGGGGCGAACACCGGGGAGCTGTTTTTT,CATAIIAGANTGELFF
TRBV15,TRBJ1-6,-,-,TGTGCCACCGCTAGGGCAGGGGCGATGGTTAATTCACCCCTCCACTTT,CATARAGAMVNSPLHF
TRBV6-1,TRBJ2-7,-,-,TGTGCCAGCAGTGAAAATGGCAGGGAATACGAGCAGTACTTC,CASSENGREYEQYF
TRBV2,TRBJ2-1,TRBD1,once,TGTGCCAGCAGATGGGACAGGGGAGAGTGGGGCAATGAGCAGTTCTTC,CASRWDRGEWGNEQFF
TRBV10-1,TRBJ2-3,-,-,TGCGCCAGCAGTAGGGACTTCACAGATACGCAGTATTTT,CASSRDFTDTQYF
TRBV6-5,TRBJ2-7,TRBD1,-,TGTGCCAGCAGTTCAGGACAGGGCTCCTACGAGCAGTACTTC,CASSSGQGSYEQYF
TRBV28,TRBJ1-2,-,-,TGTGCCAGCAGATCCTCCCTGGGGGAGGGGCCTTATGGCTACACCTTC,CASRSSLGEGPYGYTF
TRBV5-6,TRBJ2-1,-,-,TGTGCCAGCAGCTTGGGCCAGCGGAGCTCCTACAATGAGCAGTTCTTC,CASSLGQRSSYNEQFF
TRBV27,TRBJ1-1,-,-,TGTGCCAGCAGTCCGGCAAAGGGACTGAACACTGAAGCTTTCTTT,CASSPAKGLNTEAFF
TRBV30,TRBJ1-5,TRBD1,many,TGTGCCTGGAGTATTCAGGGGGCGGGTCAGCCCCAGCATTTT,CAWSIQGAGQPQHF
TRBV28,TRBJ1-4,-,-,TGTGCCAGCAGTCTCCGACGGACAACTAATGAAAAACTGTTTTTT,CASSLRRTTNEKLFF
TRBV5-5,TRBJ1-5,-,-,TGTGCCAGCAGCTTATATGGTGATCAGCCCCAGCATTTT,CASSLYGDQPQHF
TRBV28,TRBJ1-5,-,-,TGTGCCAGTCGCAGTGTAAACCAGCCCCAGCATTTT,CASRSVNQPQHF
TRBV13,TRBJ2-2,-,-,TGTGCCAGCAGCTTACCCACCGACGCGGAGCTGTTTTTT,CASSLPTDAELFF
TRBV19,TRBJ2-5,-,once,TGTGCCACCTCCCCAGATCGGGCAGGGGAGACCCAGTACTTC,CATSPDRAGETQYF
TRBV5-6,TRBJ2-3,TRBD2,-,TGTGCCAGCAGCGGACTAGGTTCAGGGGATACGCAGTATTTT,CASSGLGSGDTQYF
TRBV7-2,TRBJ2-3,-,-,TGTGCCAGCAGCTTAGTAGGACCTAGCACAGATACGCAGTATTTT,CASSLVGPSTDTQYF
TRBV19,TRBJ2-2,TRBD2,-,TGTGCCAGTAGTATACTGACTAGCGGGACAACCGGGGAGCTGTTTTTT,CASSILTSGTTGELFF
TRBV6-1,TRBJ1-1,TRBD1,-,TGTGCCAGCAGTATAGACAGGGAGAACACTGAAGCTTTCTTT,CASSIDRENTEAFF
TRBV7-2,TRBJ2-3,TRBD2,-,TGTGCCAGCAGCCCGAGAGGCCTAGCGGGGGCCAGTGGTACGCAGTATTTT,CASSPRGLAGASGTQYF
TRBV4-3,TRBJ1-3,-,-,TGCGCCAGCAGCCCGGGTCTTGGAAACACCATATATTTT,CASSPGLGNTIYF
TRBV11-2,TRBJ1-6,-,-,TGTGCCAGCAGCTTATCGCAAGGCGGATATAATTCACCCCTCCACTTT,CASSLSQGGYNSPLHF
TRBV28,TRBJ1-5,-,-,TGTGCCAGCAGTTTCCACAGGACCCGCAATCAGCCCCAGCATTTT,CASSFHRTRNQPQHF
TRBV5-1,TRBJ1-2,-,-,TGCGCCAGCAGCCCTTCCCCCACATTTAACTATGGCTACACCTTC,CASSPSPTFNYGYTF
TRBV11-2,TRBJ2-7,-,-,TGTGCCAGCAGCTTAGAGAGGCAGTACGAGCAGTACTTC,CASSLERQYEQYF
TRBV23-1,TRBJ1-4,-,-,TGCGCCAGCAGGCCTAGGGGGGGGGCTAATGAAAAACTGTTTTTT,CASRPRGGANEKLFF
TRBV28,TRBJ1-1,-,-,TGTGCCAGCAGTTTATCGACCGGGCCGGGTGCTTTCTTT,CASSLSTGPGAFF
TRBV21-1,TRBJ2-7,-,-,TGTGCCAGCAGCACCCGCCGGGACAGTACCTACGAGCAGTACTTC,CASSTRRDSTYEQYF
TRBV19,TRBJ1-1,TRBD1,-,TGTGCCAGTAGGCAGACAGGGACGGGCACTGAAGCTTTCTTT,CASRQTGTGTEAFF
TRBV11-2,TRBJ2-5,-,-,TGTGCCAGCAGCTTAGCTAGGGGCGCGGAGACCCAGTACTTC,CASSLARGAETQYF
TRBV5-1,TRBJ2-7,-,-,TGCGCCAGCAGCTTGGGGGGGTCCCACTCCTACGAGCAGTACTTC,CASSLGGSHSYEQYF
TRBV7-3,TRBJ2-1,TRBD2,-,TGTGCCAGCAGCAACCGACTAGCGGGGGGGTACAATGAGCAGTTCTTC,CASSNRLAGGYNEQFF
TRBV18,TRBJ1-2,-,-,TGTGCCAGCTCACCAGTCGTAGAAAACTATGGCTACACCTTC,CASSPVVENYGYTF
TRBV6-5,TRBJ1-2,TRBD1,-,TGTGCCAGCACCAGACAGGGGGAGGCGGGATATGGCTACACCTTC,CASTRQGEAGYGYTF
TRBV7-9,TRBJ1-1,-,-,TGTGCCAGCAGCTCGCAGGGCCTCACTGAAGCTTTCTTT,CASSSQGLTEAFF
TRBV5-1,TRBJ2-3,-,once,TGCGCCAGCAGCTTTGGGGACATAGCAGATACGCAGTATTTT,CASSFGDIADTQYF
TRBV9,TRBJ1-1,-,-,TGTGCCAGCAGCGCAGGGGAACCTAGAAGCACTGAAGCTTTCTTT,CASSAGEPRSTEAFF
TRBV5-1,TRBJ1-2,TRBD1,-,TGCGCCAGCAGCGTCGACAGGGGTCATAACTATGGCTACACCTTC,CASSVDRGHNYGYTF
TRBV6-1,TRBJ1-2,-,-,TGTGCCAGCAGTGAGTTGGTCTATGGCTACACCTTC,CASSELVYGYTF
TRBV30,TRBJ2-7,-,-,TGTGCCTGGGCCCCACAGGAGAGGCCCTACGAGCAGTACTTC,CAWAPQERPYEQYF
TRBV5-1,TRBJ2-3,TRBD1,-,TGCGCCAGCAGCTCTCTACAGGGGAGCACAGATACGCAGTATTTT,CASSSLQGSTDTQYF
TRBV6-1,TRBJ2-7,-,-,TGTGCCAGCAAGTTCCCCCAGCCAACCATCTACGAGCAGTACTTC,CASKFPQPTIYEQYF
TRBV11-2,TRBJ2-1,-,-,TGTGCCAGCTCCCCGCCTGGCGGCTCCTACAATGAGCAGTTCTTC,CASSPPGGSYNEQFF
TRBV9,TRBJ2-6,-,-,TGTGCCAGCAGCGTAGTTGGGGGATTGGGACGGTCTGGGGCCAACGTCCTGACTTTC,CASSVVGGLGRSGANVLTF
TRBV6-5,TRBJ1-1,TRBD1,-,TGTGCCAGCAGTGCGACAGGGGCGTCGAACACTGAAGCTTTCTTT,CASSATGASNTEAFF
TRBV7-2,TRBJ2-7,-,-,TGTGCCAGCAGCGTTGGGGGTAGCGCGTACGAGCAGTACTTC,CASSVGGSAYEQYF